This T cell receptor beta chain was captured in a study of cytomegalovirus exposure and HLA in healthy donors. For the study at large: Later, an analysis reported that the 110 or so validation repertoires had used the same platform as the approximately 690 first-cohort repertoires. Study results and caveats: The listing of approximately 160 TCR beta chains classed them as cytomegalovirus-associated. The tendency of first-cohort TCR clusters to co-occur in the roughly 130 validation repertoires emerged from a later analysis.

Only in-frame clones appear in the TCRdb table, and some are missing; sequencing was by immunoSEQ multiplex PCR. The table shows some 150,000 clones, with approximately 94% occurring only once. CDR1 is SGHDT, CDR2 YYEEEE, per germline. The CDR3 length is 15 residues. A remark on this clone: The target antigen is unknown. An end of the junction differs from the germline gene, which may be a read error.

The chain has TRBV5-6 and TRBJ2-3; D might be TRBD1 (6 bases). The receptor was derived from a man younger than 35 in good health and CMV-seropositive. Sequencing used PBMCs. The CDR3 coding sequence is TGTGCCAGCAGCTTGCGGGACACAAGCAGAGATACGCAGTATTTT. Translated, it gives CASSLRDTSRDTQYF.